The 16 T cell receptor beta chains below all came from one sample that was sequenced in a study of T cells in Graves' hyperthyroidism and ophthalmopathy. From RNA transcripts, TCR beta CDR3 regions were amplified. A set of HTBI primers served as the primers for a first-round RT-PCR of the TCR CDR3. A single record per CDR3 protein comes from TCRdb applying MiXCR to the multiplex PCR reads. The table includes under 400,000 distinct CDR3 sequences, roughly a fifth detected once. Sequences were obtained from blood. All receptors derive from a woman between 50 and 59 years old with Graves' hyperthyroidism.

In this sample, this clonotype turned up many times. The chain links TRBV27 to TRBJ1-2; TRBD1 might be the D (5 bases). V gave up 3 bases and J gave up 2 bases, with 7 bases separating them. Germline CDR1 MNHEY, CDR2 SMNVEV (reference sequence). CDR3 length: 13 residues. The CDR3 nucleotides read TGTGCCAGCAGTTTCAGGGAGAACTATGGCTACACCTTC. It is translated as CASSFRENYGYTF.

This clonotype has ten or more counts. The genes are TRBV28 and TRBJ1-1; 7 bases line up with TRBD1. J lost 1 base, V lost 6 bases, and 11 bases had no gene match. Per germline, CDR1 MDHEN and CDR2 SYDVKM. This CDR3 is 16 amino acids long. CDR3 sequence (DNA): TGTGCCAGCAGCCATGGACAGGATCGGCCGAACACTGAAGCTTTCTTT. Amino acid sequence: CASSHGQDRPNTEAFF. Full variable domain (outside the CDR3, taken from reference TRBV28 and TRBJ1-1): DVKVTQSSRYLVKRTGEKVFLECVQDMDHENMFWYRQDPGLGLRLIYFSYDVKMKEKGDIPEGYSVSREKKERFSLILESASTNQTSMYLCASSHGQDRPNTEAFFGQGTRLTVV.

This clonotype was found many times. The rearrangement links TRBV5-1 to TRBJ2-5; D not certain. V was cut by 3 bases and J by 2 bases, with 8 bases left in between. Germline values: CDR1 SGHRS, CDR2 YFSETQ. CDR3 length: 13 residues. The CDR3 DNA is TGCGCCAGCAGCTCGTCCCAGCAAGAGACCCAGTACTTC. Encoded protein: CASSSSQQETQYF.

This clonotype was recorded many times. V and J are TRBV6-5 and TRBJ2-5; D may match TRBD1 or TRBD2 (7 bases each). The CDR3 is made up of 16 amino acids. The germline gives CDR1 MNHEY, CDR2 SVGAGI. Trimming cost V 3 bases and J 2 bases, with 16 bases left between them. The CDR3: CASSYSQGGGQETQYF. CDR3 nucleotide sequence: TGTGCCAGCAGTTATAGCCAGGGGGGGGGGCAAGAGACCCAGTACTTC.

This clonotype was counted many times. The rearrangement links TRBV20-1 to TRBJ2-5; no clear D gene. CDR1 and CDR2 (germline): DFQATT, SNEGSKA (reference sequence). The CDR3 sequence is 14 residues long. The V end lost 0 bases, the J end lost 1 base, and 9 bases lay between the germline ends. This CDR3 reads CSARDLVGQETQYF. The CDR3 DNA reads as TGCAGTGCTAGAGACCTGGTGGGCCAAGAGACCCAGTACTTC.

CDR3: CASRRGRPEYEQYF. As DNA, the CDR3 is TGTGCCAGCAGGAGGGGCAGGCCCGAGTACGAGCAGTACTTC. This sequence joins TRBV2 and TRBJ2-7; D is perhaps TRBD1 or TRBD2 (5 bases each). The CDR3 consists of 14 residues. Trimming removed 6 bases from V and 4 bases from J, with 16 bases in between. From germline, CDR1 is SNHLY and CDR2 FYNNEI.

This clonotype occurred a few times. The chain employs TRBV12-3 or TRBV12-4 and TRBJ2-5, with 11 bases aligning to TRBD2. This CDR3 spans 15 amino acids. The V gene end was trimmed by 5 bases and the J gene end by 8 bases; junction bases not matched to a gene: 10. The CDR3 bases are TGTGCCAGCAGTCCCCATAGCGGGGGGGCGAAAACCCAGTACTTC. It yields the protein CASSPHSGGAKTQYF.

The rearrangement links TRBV5-6 to TRBJ2-1; 12 positions agree with TRBD2. Germline V gives CDR1 SGHDT, CDR2 YYEEEE. After removal of 3 bases from V and 7 bases from J, the junction contained 14 bases not matched to a gene. This CDR3 spans 18 amino acids. The CDR3 loop reads CASSYPSGRAKERNEQFF. DNA for the CDR3: TGTGCCAGCAGCTACCCTAGCGGGAGGGCCAAGGAGAGAAATGAGCAGTTCTTC.

The chain carries TRBV29-1 and TRBJ2-3; 13 nucleotides line up with TRBD2. CDR3 size: 16 residues. V dropped 2 bases and J dropped 4; count of bases not matched to a gene: 6. CDR1 and CDR2 from the germline V gene are SQVTM and ANQGSEA. The CDR3 coding sequence is TGCAGCGTTGAATATACTAGCGGGGGGGCCCCAGATACGCAGTATTTT. Its protein product is CSVEYTSGGAPDTQYF.

This clonotype was seen ten or more times. The rearrangement links TRBV5-6 to TRBJ2-1; D possibly corresponds to TRBD1 (6 bases). The germline V gene has CDR1 SGHDT and CDR2 YYEEEE. V was shortened by 4 bases and J by 6 bases, with 11 bases between the two germline ends. CDR3 length: 13 residues. CDR3 loop: CASSPTGLNEQFF. CDR3 nucleotide sequence: TGTGCCAGCAGCCCCACAGGGCTCAATGAGCAGTTCTTC.

This clonotype was observed at least ten times. The chain uses TRBV12-3 or TRBV12-4 and TRBJ1-5; D call uncertain. The V end was cut by 6 bases, the J end by 6 bases, with 12 bases between. CDR3 length: 13 amino acids. The CDR3 spells CASSSFLGQPQHF. The CDR3 DNA is TGTGCCAGCAGCAGCTTTCTCGGTCAGCCCCAGCATTTT.

The gene calls are TRBV19 and TRBJ2-1; 12 bases match TRBD2. J was trimmed by 7 bases and V by 5 bases; bases with no gene match: 15. The CDR3 has 18 residues. Germline V gene data show CDR1 as LNHDA and CDR2 as SQIVND (reference sequence). The CDR3 DNA is TGTGCCAGTAGTGTGGGGGGCTGGGTAACTAGCGGGAGGAATGAGCAGTTCTTC. It specifies CASSVGGWVTSGRNEQFF. Complete variable domain (other parts from reference TRBV19 and TRBJ2-1): DGGITQSPKYLFRKEGQNVTLSCEQNLNHDAMYWYRQDPGQGLRLIYYSQIVNDFQKGDIAEGYSVSREKKESFPLTVTSAQKNPTAFYLCASSVGGWVTSGRNEQFFGPGTRLTVL.

This clonotype was seen many times. The chain carries TRBV6-1 and TRBJ1-1; 10 nucleotides agree with TRBD1. The CDR3 runs to 14 residues. With 4 bases clipped from V and 5 bases from J, the junction kept 4 bases outside the gene matches. CDR1 and CDR2 (germline): MNHNS, SASEGT. The CDR3 protein is CASSGRTGGTEAFF. CDR3 nucleotide sequence: TGTGCCAGCAGTGGAAGGACAGGGGGGACTGAAGCTTTCTTT.

This clonotype was seen once. The chain has TRBV19 and TRBJ1-1; D gene uncertain. The CDR3 is 15 residues long. Trimming took 3 bases from V and 5 from J, leaving 16 bases between them. CDR1 is LNHDA, CDR2 SQIVND, per germline (reference sequence). The CDR3 nucleotides are TGTGCCAGTAGTATCGGTATCGGGGTTGGAACTGAAGCTTTCTTT. The encoded protein is CASSIGIGVGTEAFF.

The chain recombines TRBV12-3 or TRBV12-4 with TRBJ1-2, with a weak D call TRBD1 (6 bases). Trimming left V 8 bases short and J 4 bases short, with 14 bases between. This CDR3 region has 13 residues. The DNA for the CDR3 is TGTGCCAGCGGAGTCATGACAGGCTATGGCTACACCTTC. Amino acids: CASGVMTGYGYTF.

This clonotype was seen ten or more times. The chain has TRBV13 and TRBJ2-3, with 8 bases identical to TRBD2. This CDR3 has 14 amino acids. J was trimmed by 0 bases and V by 6 bases; bases with no gene match: 2. CDR1 is PRHDT, CDR2 FYEKMQ, per germline (reference sequence). Here the CDR3 reads CASSIAGSTDTQYF. The CDR3 DNA is TGTGCCAGCAGTATAGCGGGAAGCACAGATACGCAGTATTTT.